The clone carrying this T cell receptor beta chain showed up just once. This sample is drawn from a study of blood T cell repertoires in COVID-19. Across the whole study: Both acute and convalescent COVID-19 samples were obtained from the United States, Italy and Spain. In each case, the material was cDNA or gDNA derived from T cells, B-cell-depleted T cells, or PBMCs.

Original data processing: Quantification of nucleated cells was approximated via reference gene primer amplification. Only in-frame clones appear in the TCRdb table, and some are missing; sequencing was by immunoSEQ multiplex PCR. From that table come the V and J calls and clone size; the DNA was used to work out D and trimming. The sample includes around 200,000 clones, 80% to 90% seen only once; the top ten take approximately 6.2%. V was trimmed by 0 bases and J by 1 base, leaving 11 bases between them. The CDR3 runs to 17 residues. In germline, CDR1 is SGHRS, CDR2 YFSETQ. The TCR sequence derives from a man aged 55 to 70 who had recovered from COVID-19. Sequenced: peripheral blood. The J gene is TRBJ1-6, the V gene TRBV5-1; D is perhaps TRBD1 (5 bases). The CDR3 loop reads CASSLAPSGSYNSPLHF. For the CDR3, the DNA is TGCGCCAGCAGCTTGGCTCCGTCAGGGTCCTATAATTCACCCCTCCACTTT.